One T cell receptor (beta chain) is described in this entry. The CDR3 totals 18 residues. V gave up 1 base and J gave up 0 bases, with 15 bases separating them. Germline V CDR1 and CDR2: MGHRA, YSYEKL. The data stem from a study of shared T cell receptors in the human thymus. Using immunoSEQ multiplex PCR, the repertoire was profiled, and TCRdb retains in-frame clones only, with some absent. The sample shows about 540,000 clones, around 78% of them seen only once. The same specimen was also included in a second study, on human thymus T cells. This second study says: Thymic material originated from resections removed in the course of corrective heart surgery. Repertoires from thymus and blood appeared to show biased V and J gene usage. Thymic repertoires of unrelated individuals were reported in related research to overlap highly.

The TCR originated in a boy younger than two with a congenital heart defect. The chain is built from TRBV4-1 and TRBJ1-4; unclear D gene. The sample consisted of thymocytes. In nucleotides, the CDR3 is TGCGCCAGCAGCCAAGCGATAATACAGCCTGCAACTAATGAAAAACTGTTTTTT. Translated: CASSQAIIQPATNEKLFF.